This T cell receptor (beta chain) was captured by sequencing in a study of memory CD4+ T cells and cytomegalovirus serostatus. This CDR3 comprises 15 residues. The germline V gene encodes CDR1 LNHNV and CDR2 YYDKDF (reference sequence). The germline V and J ends were trimmed by 5 bases and 3 bases, with 13 bases remaining between them. Using immunoSEQ multiplex PCR, the repertoire was profiled, and TCRdb retains in-frame clones only, with some absent. The sample has 35,000 to 50,000 clones; approximately 80% are singletons. The sort gate was single viable CD3+CD4+CD8-CD45RO+ cells for memory CD4+ T cells.

This TCR came from an adult in good health and CMV-seronegative. The chain uses TRBV15 and TRBJ1-4; D is possibly TRBD1 (5 bases). The sample was memory CD4+ T cells from blood. This CDR3 is CATSRGGAANEKLFF. CDR3 nucleotide sequence: TGTGCCACCAGCCGCGGAGGGGCCGCTAATGAAAAACTGTTTTTT.